These 5 T cell receptor beta chains were sequenced from one sample in a study of blood T cell repertoires in COVID-19. This table comes from immunoSEQ multiplex PCR, and its TCRdb copy is limited to in-frame clones, with some not included. Of 60,000 to 90,000 clones in the sample, roughly 82% were seen once. The material sequenced was peripheral blood. The origin of the receptors is a woman aged 45-59 years with acute or convalescent COVID-19.

The rearrangement uses TRBV7-2 and TRBJ2-7, with D possibly being TRBD2 (6 bases). The CDR3 contains 14 residues. V was pared by 2 bases and J by 2 bases, with 10 bases between. Germline CDR1 is SGHTA and CDR2 is FQGNSA. CDR3 bases: TGTGCCAGCAGCTTAACCTGGGGGGCCTACGAGCAGTACTTC. This codes for CASSLTWGAYEQYF.

The genes are TRBV19 and TRBJ1-1; the D is unclear. Looked up from germline, CDR1 is LNHDA and CDR2 is SQIVND (reference sequence). Trimming cost V 8 bases and J 2 bases, with 15 bases left between them. This CDR3 region has 14 residues. CDR3 sequence reads: CASGLRQANTEAFF. The CDR3 DNA sequence: TGTGCCAGTGGGCTTCGACAAGCCAACACTGAAGCTTTCTTT.

V usage is TRBV7-3 and J usage is TRBJ2-3; 8 bases are shared with TRBD2. V gave up 4 bases and J gave up 0 bases; unmatched junction bases: 12. From germline, CDR1 is SGHTA and CDR2 FQGTGA. This CDR3 is built from 18 residues. The CDR3, as DNA: TGTGCCAGCAGCTCCGAACGGCGGGGGGCTTCTAGCACAGATACGCAGTATTTT. Encoded protein: CASSSERRGASSTDTQYF.

The genes are TRBV4-1 and TRBJ1-4; 9 bases match TRBD1. V dropped 6 bases and J dropped 0; count of bases not matched to a gene: 5. Germline V lookup: CDR1 MGHRA, CDR2 YSYEKL. The CDR3 is 16 residues long. The CDR3 DNA sequence: TGCGCCAGCAGTCCCCGGGACAGGGCAACTAATGAAAAACTGTTTTTT. Encoded protein: CASSPRDRATNEKLFF.

The chain uses TRBV19 and TRBJ1-5, with D possibly TRBD1 on 6 matching bases. This CDR3 has 15 amino acids. From germline, CDR1 is LNHDA and CDR2 SQIVND (reference sequence). The ends were cut back, 5 bases at V and 3 bases at J, with 14 bases in the middle. The CDR3 spells CASSSRGGPNQPQHF. In nucleotides, the CDR3 is TGTGCCAGTAGTTCCCGGGGGGGCCCCAATCAGCCCCAGCATTTT.